The sequence of this T cell receptor (beta chain) was determined in a study of CD8+ T cells in alopecia areata. Trimming pared 0 bases from V and 1 base from J, leaving 6 bases between. CDR3 length: 13 amino acids. CDR1 and CDR2 (germline): GTSNPN, SVGIG (reference sequence). Broader study findings: Scalp data also include sequences from resident alphabeta T cells of normal skin.

This clone was observed a handful of times. Its matching antigen is unknown. The identical CDR3 is also encoded by other nucleotide sequences in the sample. Peripheral blood samples and lesional scalp punch biopsies were obtained from alopecia areata patients. In each case, RNA was isolated and then reverse transcribed into cDNA as the sequencing template. Using immunoSEQ multiplex PCR, the repertoire was profiled, and TCRdb retains in-frame clones only, with some absent. The repertoire includes about 200,000 clones, 50% to 65% of them detected once, and 0.45% sits in the top ten. The sequence was collected from a human donor with alopecia areata. The specimen was CD4+ T cells sorted from blood, collected at week 0. The V gene is TRBV30, the J gene TRBJ1-1; D remains ambiguous. The CDR3 protein is CAWSVRGNTEAFF. CDR3 DNA: TGTGCCTGGAGTGTACGCGGGAACACTGAAGCTTTCTTT. Together with reference TRBV30 and TRBJ1-1, the CDR3 gives the full variable domain: SQTIHQWPATLVQPVGSPLSLECTVEGTSNPNLYWYRQAAGRGLQLLFYSVGIGQISSEVPQNLSASRPQDRQFILSSKKLLLSDSGFYLCAWSVRGNTEAFFGQGTRLTVV.